These 14 T cell receptor beta chains came from one sample sequenced in a study of PD-1 blockade in classical Hodgkin lymphoma. Every patient had relapsed following autologous stem cell transplantation, and cohorts differed in brentuximab vedotin exposure. TCRdb's table, derived via immunoSEQ multiplex PCR, lists solely in-frame clones and lacks some. The sample lists 95,000 to 100,000 clones, roughly 89% occurring once. The source was peripheral blood mononuclear cells (PBMCs), collected before the second cycle of nivolumab. The receptors shown here come from a human donor with classical Hodgkin lymphoma.

The chain couples TRBV2 to TRBJ1-5; D ambiguous. The CDR3 extends over 13 amino acids. Germline V lookup: CDR1 SNHLY, CDR2 FYNNEI. V was clipped by 5 bases and J by 6 bases, with 11 bases between them. CDR3 DNA sequence: TGTGCCAGCAGTCTGGGGAACGGTCAGCCCCAGCATTTT. Encoded protein: CASSLGNGQPQHF.

J is TRBJ2-2 and V is TRBV5-1; D is undetermined. The CDR3 extends over 17 amino acids. Germline values: CDR1 SGHRS, CDR2 YFSETQ. Trimming removed 4 bases at V and 2 bases at J, with 18 bases between. As DNA, the CDR3 is TGCGCCAGCAGCCCCGGCGAAAGGGTGGGAAACACCGGGGAGCTGTTTTTT. Translation: CASSPGERVGNTGELFF. The variable domain in full, completed from reference TRBV5-1 and TRBJ2-2, reads KAGVTQTPRYLIKTRGQQVTLSCSPISGHRSVSWYQQTPGQGLQFLFEYFSETQRNKGNFPGRFSGRQFSNSRSEMNVSTLELGDSALYLCASSPGERVGNTGELFFGEGSRLTVL.

This chain joins TRBV6-1 and TRBJ2-3, with D possibly matching TRBD1 (7 bases). The CDR3 contains 17 residues. V was cut by 1 base and J by 2 bases, with 16 bases left in between. Looked up from germline, CDR1 is MNHNS and CDR2 is SASEGT. The CDR3 nucleotides read TGTGCCAGCAGTGAAGAGTGGAGGGGGCGCGCCACAGATACGCAGTATTTT. This encodes CASSEEWRGRATDTQYF.

This rearrangement joins TRBV18 to TRBJ2-3, with D perhaps TRBD1 or TRBD2 (5 bases each). The V and J ends lost 4 bases and 2 bases respectively, with 16 bases between them. This CDR3 is built from 16 residues. Per germline, CDR1 KGHSH and CDR2 LQKENI. Here the CDR3 reads CASSRTKGTYTDTQYF. In DNA, the CDR3 is TGTGCCAGCTCACGAACAAAGGGGACCTACACAGATACGCAGTATTTT.

The chain recombines TRBV13 with TRBJ1-1; tentatively, D is TRBD1 (6 bases). Germline V gene data show CDR1 as PRHDT and CDR2 as FYEKMQ (reference sequence). The V gene lost 8 bases and the J gene lost 0 bases, with 22 bases spanning the gap. The CDR3 covers 17 residues. The CDR3 DNA reads TGTGCCAGCCCGGCACAACTTCCGGGACACCTGAACACTGAAGCTTTCTTT. Its protein product is CASPAQLPGHLNTEAFF.

V and J are TRBV6-1 and TRBJ2-1; 9 positions agree with TRBD2. Trimming at V came to 0 bases and at J to 7 bases, leaving 4 bases not matched to a gene. Germline CDR1 MNHNS, CDR2 SASEGT. The CDR3 spans 15 residues. This CDR3 reads CASSEAGTSRNEQFF. The DNA for the CDR3 is TGTGCCAGCAGTGAAGCCGGGACTAGCAGGAATGAGCAGTTCTTC.

The chain joins TRBV5-1 to TRBJ1-1; no reliable D call. The CDR3 contains 11 residues. The V and J ends lost 3 bases and 10 bases respectively, with 10 bases between them. Germline CDR1 reads SGHRS; CDR2 reads YFSETQ. The CDR3 nucleotides read TGCGCCAGCAGCTCTGAAATGGGAGCTTTCTTT. Protein: CASSSEMGAFF.

This clone was seen just once. The V gene is TRBV18, the J gene TRBJ1-5; weak D call: TRBD1 (5 bases). This CDR3 spans 15 amino acids. CDR1 is KGHSH and CDR2 is LQKENI in the germline V gene. The V end lost 2 bases, the J end lost 7 bases, and 15 bases lay between the germline ends. CDR3 region: CASSPTTESGQPQHF. Written as DNA, the CDR3 is TGTGCCAGCTCACCAACGACAGAGTCAGGCCAGCCCCAGCATTTT.

This sequence joins TRBV4-1 and TRBJ2-7; D gene ambiguous. V gave up 0 bases and J gave up 2 bases, with 14 bases separating them. The CDR3 is 16 residues long. The germline gives CDR1 MGHRA, CDR2 YSYEKL. In DNA, the CDR3 is TGCGCCAGCAGCCAAGATTTGCGGTTACGAGCCTACGAGCAGTACTTC. Its translation is CASSQDLRLRAYEQYF.

This clone was observed a few times. The gene calls are TRBV6-6 and TRBJ1-2, with 8 nucleotides matching TRBD1. V shed 7 bases, J shed 7 bases, and the junction held 8 bases outside the gene matches. In germline, CDR1 is MNHNY, CDR2 SVGAGI (reference sequence). The CDR3 runs 13 residues. The CDR3 spells CASILGQGFGYTF. The CDR3, as DNA: TGTGCCAGCATCCTAGGACAGGGCTTTGGCTACACCTTC.

This rearrangement joins TRBV9 to TRBJ1-2, with D possibly matching TRBD1 (6 bases). CDR3 length: 14 residues. Trimming cost V 0 bases and J 5 bases, with 11 bases left between them. Germline CDR1 reads SGDLS; CDR2 reads YYNGEE. The CDR3 is CASSVGYRDYGYTF. The DNA for the CDR3 is TGTGCCAGCAGCGTAGGGTACAGGGATTATGGCTACACCTTC.

J is TRBJ2-1 and V is TRBV27, with 11 nucleotides matching TRBD2. Germline CDR1 is MNHEY and CDR2 is SMNVEV (reference sequence). Trimming removed 3 bases from V and 7 bases from J; junction bases left unmatched: 5. The CDR3 totals 15 residues. The chain's CDR3 is CASSFGSGGGNEQFF. CDR3 bases: TGTGCCAGCAGTTTTGGTAGCGGGGGGGGTAATGAGCAGTTCTTC.

This clone was detected only a few times. The chain is built from TRBV6-5 and TRBJ2-1; TRBD2 agrees at 14 bases. This CDR3 is built from 16 residues. Germline V lookup: CDR1 MNHEY, CDR2 SVGAGI. J was trimmed by 9 bases and V by 2 bases; bases with no gene match: 6. The CDR3 spells CASSYLTSGGAREQFF. The CDR3 nucleotides read TGTGCCAGCAGTTACCTGACTAGCGGGGGGGCCCGTGAGCAGTTCTTC.

CDR3 coding DNA: TGTGCCAGCAGTCGGGACTCCTACAATGAGCAGTTCTTC. It is translated as CASSRDSYNEQFF. This chain connects TRBV6-4 to TRBJ2-1, with a weak D call TRBD2 (5 bases). Trimming stripped 5 bases from V and 0 bases from J, with 5 bases between. CDR1 MRHNA and CDR2 SNTAGT come from the germline V gene. The CDR3 runs to 13 residues.